Each of the 7 T cell receptor beta chains below was sequenced from the same sample in a study of CD8 T cells in Susac syndrome. Reverse transcription of about 0.45 to 1 ug RNA was carried out with random hexamers. Via MiXCR, TCRdb re-called the immunoSEQ multiplex PCR reads, giving one row per CDR3 protein. The sample records 80,000 or so distinct CDR3 sequences, 96% being singletons. The sequenced material came from CD8+ T cells from PBMCs. These TCRs come from a human donor with Susac syndrome.

This chain joins TRBV20-1 and TRBJ2-7; 7 nucleotides align to TRBD1. The CDR3 loop spans 13 amino acids. V trimming: 7 bases; J trimming: 5 bases; junction bases outside the gene matches: 11. Germline CDR1 DFQATT, CDR2 SNEGSKA (reference sequence). In DNA form, the CDR3 reads TGCAGTGTTAAGACAGGGATTGTCCACGAGCAGTACTTC. It codes for CSVKTGIVHEQYF.

This clonotype was counted once. V gene TRBV4-1 combines with J gene TRBJ2-7; D not resolved. Per germline, CDR1 MGHRA and CDR2 YSYEKL. This CDR3 is 13 amino acids long. Between the trimmed V and J ends, which lost 3 bases and 6 bases, there was a span of 12 bases. As DNA, the CDR3 is TGCGCCAGCAGCCAGGGAAGTGCCGTCGAGCAGTACGTC. Its protein product is CASSQGSAVEQYV.

This chain joins TRBV2 and TRBJ2-7; D is perhaps TRBD1 or TRBD2 (5 bases each). Trimming pared 4 bases from V and 0 bases from J, leaving 16 bases between. This CDR3 has 16 amino acids. Germline V lookup: CDR1 SNHLY, CDR2 FYNNEI. This CDR3 reads CASSGSRDGPSYEQYV. The DNA for the CDR3 is TGTGCCAGCAGTGGCTCTCGGGACGGGCCCTCCTACGAGCAGTACGTC.

This sequence joins TRBV18 and TRBJ1-4; D remains unclear. V was trimmed by 2 bases and J by 7 bases, leaving 14 bases between them. CDR1 and CDR2 from the germline V gene are KGHSH and LQKENI. The CDR3 totals 15 residues. The CDR3 region has the DNA TGTGCCAGCTCACCATACGAGGGCTCGGGTGAAAAACTGTTTTTT. Translating it yields CASSPYEGSGEKLFF.

This clonotype showed up just once. The chain couples TRBV5-1 to TRBJ1-2, with TRBD1 identical over 9 bases. Germline CDR1 is SGHRS and CDR2 is YFSETQ. V lost 4 bases to trimming and J lost 5 bases; unmatched junction nucleotides: 9. This CDR3 has 15 amino acids. CDR3 in amino acids: CASSPRSGTGYGYTF. CDR3 in DNA: TGCGCCAGCAGCCCCAGATCCGGGACAGGGTATGGCTACACCTTC. The full variable domain, rest sourced from reference TRBV5-1 and TRBJ1-2, is KAGVTQTPRYLIKTRGQQVTLSCSPISGHRSVSWYQQTPGQGLQFLFEYFSETQRNKGNFPGRFSGRQFSNSRSEMNVSTLELGDSALYLCASSPRSGTGYGYTFGSGTRLTVV.

The CDR3 region is CSARDLTGVTDTQYF. In DNA form, the CDR3 reads TGCAGTGCTAGAGATCTGACCGGGGTAACAGATACGCAGTATTTT. This chain connects TRBV20-1 to TRBJ2-3, with D perhaps TRBD2 (5 bases). CDR1 is DFQATT and CDR2 is SNEGSKA in the germline V gene (reference sequence). V was shortened by 0 bases and J by 3 bases, with 13 bases between the two germline ends. The CDR3 is made up of 15 amino acids.

This clonotype has only one observation. V gene TRBV4-2 combines with J gene TRBJ2-3; D unresolved. Germline lookup yields CDR1 LGHNA and CDR2 YNFKEQ. The CDR3 extends over 12 amino acids. Trimming removed 0 bases from V and 5 bases from J, with 3 bases in between. CDR3 region: CASSQDQDTQYF. The CDR3 bases are TGTGCCAGCAGCCAAGATCAAGATACGCAGTATTTT.